This passage covers 18 T cell receptor beta chains from one sample sequenced in a study of T-cell reconstitution after alpha-beta-depleted transplantation in children. Unique molecular identifiers were incorporated into the prepared TCRbeta library. TCRdb itself ran the PCR reads through MiXCR, one entry per CDR3 protein. Among around 490,000 distinct CDR3 sequences listed, roughly an eighth were seen once. Material: PBMCs, mostly from graft donor cells, obtained 180 days after TCRalphabeta/CD19-depleted stem cell transplant. Source of these receptors: a female patient aged 2-10 years who had a stem cell transplant for aplastic anemia, so the T cells may come from the graft donor.

The gene calls are TRBV20-1 and TRBJ2-7; 10 bases are shared with TRBD1. J lost 4 bases, V lost 3 bases, and 3 bases had no gene match. Germline V gene data show CDR1 as DFQATT and CDR2 as SNEGSKA (reference sequence). The CDR3 contains 13 residues. The CDR3 coding sequence is TGCAGTGCTAGCCGGGACAGGGGATACGAGCAGTACTTC. Translation gives CSASRDRGYEQYF.

This clonotype has just a few counts. The chain joins TRBV7-2 to TRBJ2-1, with 10 bases lining up with TRBD2. Unmatched junction bases numbered 10, after V lost 0 bases and J lost 8 bases. The CDR3 totals 17 residues. The germline gives CDR1 SGHTA, CDR2 FQGNSA. DNA for the CDR3: TGTGCCAGCAGCTTAGCGCTAAGGGCTAGCGGGAGCGATGAGCAGTTCTTC. Its translation is CASSLALRASGSDEQFF.

The table lists this clonotype with a few counts. The chain couples TRBV7-8 to TRBJ2-5, with 7 bases that match TRBD2. This CDR3 contains 16 residues. Per the germline V gene, CDR1 is SGHVS and CDR2 is FQNEAQ. V lost 0 bases and J lost 0; bases outside the gene matches: 4. The CDR3: CASSLALGGYQETQYF. As DNA, the CDR3 is TGTGCCAGCAGCTTAGCCCTCGGGGGGTACCAAGAGACCCAGTACTTC.

This clonotype was seen ten or more times. This chain joins TRBV20-1 and TRBJ2-3, with TRBD1 identical over 9 bases. Germline lookup yields CDR1 DFQATT and CDR2 SNEGSKA (reference sequence). This CDR3 region has 16 residues. Unmatched junction bases numbered 11, after V lost 4 bases and J lost 3 bases. The CDR3 loop is CSATNTGGRGTDTQYF. The CDR3 DNA reads as TGCAGTGCTACGAACACAGGGGGCCGGGGGACAGATACGCAGTATTTT.

About this clonotype itself: One end of the junction does not line up with germline, which may come from a read error. The chain recombines TRBV10-3 with TRBJ2-1; D may be TRBD2 (6 bases). Germline V CDR1 and CDR2: ENHRY, SYGVKD. The CDR3 contains 16 residues. The CDR3 protein is CAITSFPGLPRDEHFF. CDR3 sequence (DNA): TGTGCCATCACCTCTTTCCCGGGACTCCCTAGGGATGAGCATTTCTTC.

The sample holds a few counts of this clonotype. CDR3 in DNA: TGTGCCAGCAGTTTAGCGACTAGCGGGAGCATCACCGGGGAGCTGTTTTTT. Protein sequence: CASSLATSGSITGELFF. The chain has TRBV12-3 or TRBV12-4 and TRBJ2-2, with 12 bases matching TRBD2. This CDR3 comprises 17 residues. V lost 0 bases, J lost 4 bases, and 3 bases stayed unmatched.

This clonotype has a count of ten or more. The chain employs TRBV5-1 and TRBJ2-5; D could derive from TRBD1 or TRBD2 (6 bases each). The germline V and J ends were trimmed by 1 base and 5 bases, with 9 bases remaining between them. This CDR3 has 13 amino acids. Germline V lookup: CDR1 SGHRS, CDR2 YFSETQ. Written as DNA, the CDR3 is TGCGCCAGCAGCTTGCAGGGGAGGGAGACCCAGTACTTC. Translation: CASSLQGRETQYF. Supplemented by reference TRBV5-1 and TRBJ2-5, the full variable domain reads KAGVTQTPRYLIKTRGQQVTLSCSPISGHRSVSWYQQTPGQGLQFLFEYFSETQRNKGNFPGRFSGRQFSNSRSEMNVSTLELGDSALYLCASSLQGRETQYFGPGTRLLVL.

This clonotype was detected a few times. This chain links TRBV6-6 with TRBJ2-1, with D uncertain. V lost 7 bases and J 5 bases, leaving 9 bases between the germline ends. The CDR3 length is 12 residues. Germline assignment: CDR1 MNHNY and CDR2 SVGAGI (reference sequence). DNA for the CDR3: TGTGCCAGCAAGACATCCGACAATGAGCAGTTCTTC. It specifies CASKTSDNEQFF.

The chain has TRBV5-1 and TRBJ1-5; D gene ambiguous. V lost 0 bases and J lost 4, with 14 bases in between. The CDR3 is 16 amino acids. CDR1 and CDR2 (germline): SGHRS, YFSETQ. DNA for the CDR3: TGCGCCAGCAGCTTGGGGGTCGGCGCCCTAAATCAGCCCCAGCATTTT. Translation: CASSLGVGALNQPQHF.

This clonotype was observed a few times. The chain is built from TRBV30 and TRBJ1-2; possible D gene TRBD1, 6 bases. This CDR3 spans 14 amino acids. Between the trimmed V and J ends, which lost 4 bases and 7 bases, there was a span of 19 bases. The germline V gene encodes CDR1 GTSNPN and CDR2 SVGIG (reference sequence). CDR3 nucleotide sequence: TGTGCCTGGAACTCCCTGGGGGCTTCGAGTGGCTACACCTTC. Protein: CAWNSLGASSGYTF.

As regards this clonotype: At one end, the junction sequence differs from germline, possibly due to a read error. The chain joins TRBV3-1 to TRBJ2-2, with 7 bases fitting TRBD2. The CDR3 sequence is 17 residues long. Germline loops: CDR1 LGHDT, CDR2 YNNKEL (reference sequence). CDR3 coding DNA: TGTGCCAGCTGCCAAGCCCGGGACTACCTGAACACCGGGGAGGTGTTTTTT. Its protein product is CASCQARDYLNTGEVFF.

This clonotype was counted at least ten times. The CDR3 DNA follows: TGTGCCATCAGAAGGGCGAACACTGAAGCTTTCTTT. This sequence encodes CAIRRANTEAFF. This sequence joins TRBV10-3 and TRBJ1-1; D is unresolved. V lost 6 bases and J lost 1, with 6 bases in between. The CDR3 is 12 amino acids. The germline CDR1 and CDR2 sequences are ENHRY and SYGVKD.

This clonotype has at least ten counts. This sequence joins TRBV7-9 and TRBJ1-2; no reliable D call. The V and J ends lost 2 bases and 7 bases respectively, with 17 bases between them. From germline, CDR1 is SEHNR and CDR2 FQNEAQ (reference sequence). The CDR3 contains 15 residues. CDR3: CASSLTWDLVSGYTF. CDR3 in DNA: TGTGCCAGCAGCTTAACGTGGGATCTTGTGAGTGGCTACACCTTC.

A note on this clonotype: Compared with germline, one end of the junction differs, possibly owing to a read error. The chain joins TRBV20-1 to TRBJ2-2; TRBD1 aligns across 12 bases. Germline CDR1 DFQATT, CDR2 SNEGSKA (reference sequence). The CDR3 length is 17 residues. The CDR3 DNA reads as TGCTGTGCTCCCCGCCGGGACAGGGGGCCGATCACCGGGGAGCTGTTTTTT. Its translation: CCAPRRDRGPITGELFF.

A few counts support this clonotype. This CDR3 is CATSDPQLEREATYEQYV. CDR3 coding DNA: TGTGCCACCAGTGACCCCCAGCTTGAGCGGGAGGCCACCTACGAGCAGTACGTC. This chain joins TRBV24-1 and TRBJ2-7; 9 positions match TRBD2. The CDR3 sequence is 18 residues long. The J segment lost 2 bases and the V segment lost 4 bases, leaving 14 bases of the junction unmatched. The germline V gene has CDR1 KGHDR and CDR2 SFDVKD.

This chain links TRBV7-9 with TRBJ2-7; TRBD2 agrees at 10 bases. V lost 1 base and J lost 4; bases outside the gene matches: 7. The CDR3 is 16 amino acids. Germline CDR1 SEHNR, CDR2 FQNEAQ (reference sequence). This chain's CDR3 is CASSLGVASGSYEQYF. CDR3 DNA: TGTGCCAGCAGCTTAGGGGTGGCTAGCGGGAGTTACGAGCAGTACTTC.

The CDR3 loop is CASSLGTGTTETQYF. CDR3 in DNA: TGTGCCAGCAGCTTGGGGACAGGCACTACCGAGACCCAGTACTTC. This chain uses TRBV5-5 with TRBJ2-5; the match to TRBD1 covers 7 bases. CDR3 length equals 15 residues. Germline V gives CDR1 SGHKS, CDR2 YYEKEE (reference sequence). After removal of 0 bases from V and 5 bases from J, the junction contained 7 bases not matched to a gene.

This clonotype appeared a few times. The CDR3 loop is CASSQEPPGVDEQYF. CDR3 DNA: TGTGCCAGCAGCCAAGAGCCCCCGGGAGTCGACGAGCAGTACTTC. J is TRBJ2-7 and V is TRBV3-1; maybe TRBD2 (6 bases). Between the trimmed V and J ends, which lost 0 bases and 5 bases, there was a span of 14 bases. Germline V gene sequence: CDR1 LGHDT, CDR2 YNNKEL (reference sequence). This CDR3 is built from 15 residues.